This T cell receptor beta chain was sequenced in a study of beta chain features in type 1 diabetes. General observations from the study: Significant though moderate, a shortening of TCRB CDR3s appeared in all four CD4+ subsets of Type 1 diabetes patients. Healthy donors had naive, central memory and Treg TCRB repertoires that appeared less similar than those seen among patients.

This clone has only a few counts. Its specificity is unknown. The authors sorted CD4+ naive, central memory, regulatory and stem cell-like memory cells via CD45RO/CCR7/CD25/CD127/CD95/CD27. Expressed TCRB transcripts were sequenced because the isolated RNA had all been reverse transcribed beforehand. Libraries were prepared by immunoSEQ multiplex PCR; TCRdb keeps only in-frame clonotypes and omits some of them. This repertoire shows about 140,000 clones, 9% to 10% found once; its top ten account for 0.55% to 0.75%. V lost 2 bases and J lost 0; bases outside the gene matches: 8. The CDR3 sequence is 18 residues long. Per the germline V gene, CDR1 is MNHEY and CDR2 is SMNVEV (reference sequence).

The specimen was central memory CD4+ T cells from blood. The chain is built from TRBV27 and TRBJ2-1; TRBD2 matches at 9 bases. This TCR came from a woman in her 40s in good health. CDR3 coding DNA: TGTGCCAGCAGTTTAAGGCGGGGGGGCTCAGCCTCCTACAATGAGCAGTTCTTC. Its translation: CASSLRRGGSASYNEQFF.